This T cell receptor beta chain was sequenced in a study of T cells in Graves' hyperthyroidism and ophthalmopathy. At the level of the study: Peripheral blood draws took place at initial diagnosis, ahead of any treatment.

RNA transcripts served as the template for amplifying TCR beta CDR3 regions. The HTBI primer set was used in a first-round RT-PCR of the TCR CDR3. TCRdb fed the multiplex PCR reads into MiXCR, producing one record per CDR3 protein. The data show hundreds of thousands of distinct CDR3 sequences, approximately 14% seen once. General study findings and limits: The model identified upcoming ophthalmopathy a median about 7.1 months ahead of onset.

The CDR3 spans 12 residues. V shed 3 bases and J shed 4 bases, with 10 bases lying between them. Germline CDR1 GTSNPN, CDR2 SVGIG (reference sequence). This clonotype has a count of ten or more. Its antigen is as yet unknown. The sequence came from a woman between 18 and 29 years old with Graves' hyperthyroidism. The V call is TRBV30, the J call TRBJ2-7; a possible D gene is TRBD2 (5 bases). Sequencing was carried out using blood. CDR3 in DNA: TGTGCCTGGAGATTCGAGGGATACGAGCAGTACTTC. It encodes CAWRFEGYEQYF.